The clone carrying this TCR beta chain appeared many times. Its target is unknown. Using a J-beta primer mix together with a sample-barcoded 5' primer, a second PCR was run for roughly 7 to 11 cycles. TCRdb recomputed calls from the 5' RACE reads with MiXCR, one row per CDR3 protein. This table has hundreds of thousands of distinct CDR3 sequences, 40% to 45% appearing once. The sample belongs to a study of blood T cells in healthy people across ages. Study-level findings and limits: TCR beta diversity, measured per million T cells, fell in a roughly linear way with age. Diversity was estimated from one million T cells, and these estimates were considered underestimates.

Germline V gene data show CDR1 as SGHTA and CDR2 as FQGNSA. V was trimmed by 6 bases and J by 6 bases, leaving 11 bases between them. The CDR3 has 13 amino acids. Material for sequencing was blood. The V gene is TRBV7-2, the J gene TRBJ1-4, with D possibly TRBD1 on 6 matching bases. The receptor was isolated from an older man in good health. The CDR3 here is CASSSRTDEKLFF. Written as DNA, the CDR3 is TGTGCCAGCAGTTCTAGGACAGATGAAAAACTGTTTTTT. Drawing the rest from reference TRBV7-2 and TRBJ1-4, the complete variable domain is GAGVSQSPSNKVTEKGKDVELRCDPISGHTALYWYRQSLGQGLEFLIYFQGNSAPDKSGLPSDRFSAERTGGSVSTLTIQRTQQEDSAVYLCASSSRTDEKLFFGSGTQLSVL.